The clone carrying this T cell receptor beta chain was detected only a few times. The sample belongs to a study of blood T cell repertoires in COVID-19. Study summary: Samples of COVID-19 (acute and convalescent) were obtained from the United States, Italy and Spain.

The CDR3 loop spans 15 amino acids. Looked up from germline, CDR1 is MNHEY and CDR2 is SVGAGI. V was trimmed by 8 bases and J by 7 bases, leaving 20 bases between them. Source study methods: Amplifying reference gene primers gave estimates of nucleated cell counts. Data came from immunoSEQ multiplex PCR; TCRdb stores just in-frame clones and leaves some out. V, J and clone size are those of that table, while D and trimming were read from the DNA. This sample has about 220,000 clones, with 80% to 90% found just once. Recruitment covered about two dozen US areas and drew participants whose ages spanned roughly 18 to 100 years. Assignment of participants to cohorts was predicated upon participant-reported clinical history.

The receptor's source is a woman aged 40 to 50 with acute COVID-19. The genes are TRBV6-5 and TRBJ1-4; D might be TRBD1 (5 bases). The sample was PBMCs or T cells enriched from blood (not recorded which). CDR3 in amino acids: CASGDTKGRAEKLFF. The CDR3 coding sequence is TGTGCCAGCGGGGATACCAAGGGGCGAGCTGAAAAACTGTTTTTT.